This is a list of T cell receptor beta chains from one sample in a study of blood T cell repertoires in COVID-19. Using immunoSEQ multiplex PCR, the repertoire was profiled, and TCRdb retains in-frame clones only, with some absent. The sample shows tens of thousands of clones, around 86% of them seen only once. Sequenced input: PBMCs or T cells enriched from blood (not recorded which). The receptors stem from a woman in her forties or fifties who had recovered from COVID-19. CDR3s include the opening cysteine and the closing phenylalanine or tryptophan. D genes are given only for firm matches. For some rows the clone size is stated as once, few or many, or as a class when expanded; others skip it.

>NA|TRBV7-9|TRBD2|TRBJ2-1
CASSLAGIAGVLGNEQFF
TGTGCCAGCAGCTTAGCTGGCATAGCGGGAGTGCTAGGAAATGAGCAGTTCTTC
>NA|TRBV18|TRBD1|TRBJ1-1
CASSRGQGDTEAFF
TGTGCCAGCTCACGAGGACAGGGGGACACTGAAGCTTTCTTT
>NA|TRBV11-3|TRBD1|TRBJ2-1
CASSLVGGSYNEQFF
TGTGCCAGCAGCTTAGTAGGGGGCAGTTACAATGAGCAGTTCTTC
>NA|TRBV7-2|NA|TRBJ1-2
CASSSPGTGSGGYGYTF
TGTGCCAGCAGCTCCCCGGGAACAGGGTCTGGCGGCTATGGCTACACCTTC
>NA|TRBV7-2|TRBD1|TRBJ2-5
CASSADRGQETQYF
TGTGCCAGCAGCGCTGACAGGGGGCAAGAGACCCAGTACTTC
>NA|TRBV19|TRBD2|TRBJ2-3
CASSPWGSGSTDTQYF
TGTGCCAGTAGTCCCTGGGGTAGCGGGAGCACAGATACGCAGTATTTT
>NA|TRBV7-9|TRBD2|TRBJ2-5
CASSLGGTSGFQETQYF
TGTGCCAGCAGCTTAGGCGGGACTAGCGGGTTCCAAGAGACCCAGTACTTC
>NA|TRBV5-4|NA|TRBJ2-5
CASSPGHFQETQYF
TGTGCCAGCAGCCCCGGACACTTCCAAGAGACCCAGTACTTC
>NA|TRBV5-1|NA|TRBJ1-6
CASSLDAGSPLHF
TGCGCCAGCAGCTTGGATGCGGGGTCACCCCTCCACTTT
>NA|TRBV5-1|TRBD1|TRBJ1-1
CASTFSGGQGYTEAFF
TGCGCCAGCACCTTTTCCGGGGGACAGGGGTACACTGAAGCTTTCTTT
>NA|TRBV18|TRBD1|TRBJ1-2
CASSPGPTGVQGQGYGYTF
TGTGCCAGCTCACCAGGGCCAACGGGTGTGCAAGGACAGGGTTATGGCTACACCTTC
>NA|TRBV27|NA|TRBJ2-6
CASSLKGQFSYSGANVLTF
TGTGCCAGCAGTTTAAAGGGGCAGTTCTCTTACTCTGGGGCCAACGTCCTGACTTTC
>NA|TRBV9|NA|TRBJ1-6
CASGRGSAVVNSPLHF
TGTGCCAGCGGGAGAGGGTCGGCAGTGGTTAATTCACCCCTCCACTTT
>once|TRBV7-2|NA|TRBJ2-2
CASSSIHRSPNTGELFF
TGTGCCAGCAGCTCAATTCACAGATCACCGAACACCGGGGAGCTGTTTTTT
>NA|TRBV3-1/TRBV3-2|NA|TRBJ1-1
CASSQLNEAFF
TGTGCCAGCAGCCAACTAAATGAAGCTTTCTTT
>NA|TRBV5-4|TRBD1|TRBJ1-2
CASSAGQGLDYGYTF
TGTGCCAGCAGCGCCGGACAGGGATTGGACTATGGCTACACCTTC
>NA|TRBV7-2|TRBD1|TRBJ2-5
CASSLNTGEQETQYF
TGTGCCAGCAGCTTAAATACAGGGGAGCAAGAGACCCAGTACTTC
>once|TRBV20-1|NA|TRBJ1-1
CSAGRMEAFF
TGCAGTGCTGGGAGAATGGAAGCTTTCTTT
>NA|TRBV6-5|TRBD2|TRBJ2-7
CASSSRGGTFDEQYF
TGTGCCAGCAGTTCCCGGGGGGGGACCTTCGACGAGCAGTACTTC
>NA|TRBV28|NA|TRBJ1-6
CASSLPDPGYSPLHF
TGTGCCAGCAGTTTACCCGATCCAGGGTATTCACCCCTCCACTTT
>NA|TRBV20-1|NA|TRBJ1-1
CSADGGTEAFF
TGCAGTGCAGACGGGGGCACTGAAGCTTTCTTT
>NA|TRBV2|NA|TRBJ2-1
CASSESGLDYNEQFF
TGTGCCAGCAGTGAGAGCGGTCTGGACTACAATGAGCAGTTCTTC
>once|TRBV28|TRBD1|TRBJ1-1
CASSHKRDRGYGTEAFF
TGTGCCAGCAGCCACAAAAGGGACAGAGGGTACGGCACTGAAGCTTTCTTT
>NA|TRBV24-1|NA|TRBJ1-5
CATSDPGRDQPQHF
TGTGCCACCAGTGATCCAGGGCGCGATCAGCCCCAGCATTTT
>few|TRBV27|TRBD1|TRBJ1-6
CASSLGQGNSPLHF
TGTGCCAGCAGTTTAGGACAGGGTAATTCACCCCTCCACTTT
>NA|TRBV3-1/TRBV3-2|TRBD1|TRBJ1-4
CASMRTGPEEKLFF
TGTGCCAGCATGCGGACAGGGCCCGAGGAAAAACTGTTTTTT
>NA|TRBV9|TRBD1|TRBJ2-3
CASSPRTGGTDTQYF
TGTGCCAGCAGCCCCAGGACAGGGGGCACAGATACGCAGTATTTT
>few|TRBV18|TRBD1|TRBJ1-6
CASSHGTGNNSPLHF
TGTGCCAGCTCCCACGGGACAGGGAATAATTCACCCCTCCACTTT
>once|TRBV15|NA|TRBJ1-2
CATSRDTEGVGYTF
TGTGCCACCAGCAGAGATACCGAGGGCGTGGGCTACACCTTC
>NA|TRBV27|TRBD2|TRBJ2-5
CASSLSGTSRASYF
TGTGCCAGCAGTTTATCGGGGACTAGCAGGGCATCGTACTTC
>few|TRBV7-9|TRBD1|TRBJ1-1
CASSSNRDRVTEAFF
TGTGCCAGCAGCTCGAACCGGGACAGGGTGACTGAAGCTTTCTTT
>few|TRBV2|TRBD1|TRBJ2-4
CASSGGTVANIQYF
TGTGCCAGCAGTGGTGGGACAGTGGCGAACATTCAGTACTTC
>once|TRBV6-4|TRBD2|TRBJ2-1
CASKLSGGNNEQFF
TGTGCCAGCAAGCTGAGCGGGGGGAACAATGAGCAGTTCTTC
>few|TRBV7-2|TRBD1|TRBJ1-1
CASSARGQGSTEAFF
TGTGCCAGCAGCGCCCGGGGACAGGGGAGCACTGAAGCTTTCTTT
>NA|TRBV7-2|NA|TRBJ2-5
CASSLSGLGGTQYF
TGTGCCAGCAGCTTGAGCGGGCTGGGGGGGACCCAGTACTTC
>few|TRBV9|NA|TRBJ1-2
CASSVGDTPNYGYTF
TGTGCCAGCAGCGTAGGGGACACCCCAAACTATGGCTACACCTTC
>NA|TRBV27|TRBD2|TRBJ2-1
CASSYLTSGGPSSYNEQFF
TGTGCCAGCAGTTACCTCACTAGCGGGGGCCCAAGCTCCTACAATGAGCAGTTCTTC
>NA|TRBV18|NA|TRBJ2-5
CASSPRRGRHQETQYF
TGTGCCAGCTCACCACGACGGGGGAGGCACCAAGAGACCCAGTACTTC
>NA|TRBV7-2|NA|TRBJ1-5
CASSLMTAGGNQPQHF
TGTGCCAGCAGCTTAATGACAGCTGGGGGCAATCAGCCCCAGCATTTT
>NA|TRBV18|TRBD1|TRBJ1-3
CASSPGTGDSGNTIYF
TGTGCCAGCTCGCCCGGGACAGGGGACTCTGGAAACACCATATATTTT
>NA|TRBV19|TRBD1|TRBJ1-5
CASSFGQGISNQPQHF
TGTGCCAGTAGTTTCGGACAGGGGATTAGCAATCAGCCCCAGCATTTT
>NA|TRBV15|NA|TRBJ1-1
CATSREQENTEAFF
TGTGCCACCAGCAGAGAACAGGAGAACACTGAAGCTTTCTTT
>NA|TRBV7-2|NA|TRBJ2-6
CASSFNSGANVLTF
TGTGCCAGCAGCTTCAACTCTGGGGCCAACGTCCTGACTTTC
>NA|TRBV7-2|TRBD1|TRBJ2-7
CASSPGRDRGEQYF
TGTGCCAGCAGCCCCGGCCGGGACAGGGGGGAGCAGTACTTC
>NA|TRBV15|NA|TRBJ2-3
CATSRVLDTQYF
TGTGCCACCAGCAGAGTTCTGGATACGCAGTATTTT
>NA|TRBV4-3|NA|TRBJ2-6
CASSQATGLTGANVLTF
TGCGCCAGCAGCCAAGCAACAGGGTTGACTGGGGCCAACGTCCTGACTTTC
>NA|TRBV5-5|NA|TRBJ2-1
CASSFWGLKDEQFF
TGTGCCAGCAGCTTCTGGGGGCTCAAGGATGAGCAGTTCTTC
>NA|TRBV27|NA|TRBJ2-1
CASSPSWSSYNEQFF
TGTGCCAGCAGTCCTAGCTGGAGCTCCTACAATGAGCAGTTCTTC
>NA|TRBV9|TRBD1|TRBJ2-3
CASSVTGADTQYF
TGTGCCAGCAGCGTGACAGGGGCAGATACGCAGTATTTT
>NA|TRBV6-5|TRBD1|TRBJ1-1
CASSLLQGAGTEAFF
TGTGCCAGCAGTTTGCTACAGGGGGCGGGCACTGAAGCTTTCTTT
>NA|TRBV11-2|NA|TRBJ1-1
CASSFGTDYEAFF
TGTGCCAGCAGCTTTGGAACAGACTATGAAGCTTTCTTT
>NA|TRBV12-3/TRBV12-4|NA|TRBJ1-6
CASGRTGNSPLHF
TGTGCCAGCGGGCGGACTGGGAATTCACCCCTCCACTTT
>NA|TRBV7-9|TRBD1|TRBJ2-2
CASSLRGQVANTGELFF
TGTGCCAGCAGCTTACGGGGACAGGTCGCGAACACCGGGGAGCTGTTTTTT